These 22 T cell receptor beta chains originate from one sample sequenced in a study of early stage breast cancer tumors. Clones were sequenced by immunoSEQ multiplex PCR, and TCRdb holds only the in-frame ones, with some missing. The sample carries 45,000 to 60,000 clones, 85% to 95% recorded once. The sample taken for sequencing was blood. The receptors here all came from a person between 70 and 80 years old with breast cancer.

This sequence joins TRBV28 and TRBJ1-2; no clear D gene. Trimming cost V 6 bases and J 4 bases, with 12 bases left between them. Germline CDR1 is MDHEN and CDR2 is SYDVKM. The CDR3 totals 13 residues. This chain's CDR3 is CASSSGRFYGYTF. CDR3 in DNA: TGTGCCAGCAGCAGCGGACGGTTCTATGGCTACACCTTC.

CDR3 nucleotide sequence: TGTGCCAGCAGCTTAATAGCGGGGGTAAATGAGCAGTTCTTC. Its translation is CASSLIAGVNEQFF. The rearrangement links TRBV7-2 to TRBJ2-1; 9 positions agree with TRBD2. This CDR3 has 14 amino acids. V lost 2 bases to trimming and J lost 7 bases; unmatched junction nucleotides: 3. Germline CDR1 and CDR2: SGHTA and FQGNSA.

This chain joins TRBV6-1 and TRBJ2-2; 8 positions agree with TRBD2. Per germline, CDR1 MNHNS and CDR2 SASEGT. The length of the CDR3 is 15 residues. Trimming cost V 4 bases and J 5 bases; bases outside gene matches: 6. In nucleotides, the CDR3 is TGTGCCAGCAGTGTTGGGACTAGTCGGACCGGGGAGCTGTTTTTT. Translated: CASSVGTSRTGELFF.

V gene TRBV5-1 combines with J gene TRBJ2-6; 8 bases match TRBD1. This CDR3 contains 16 residues. From germline, CDR1 is SGHRS and CDR2 YFSETQ. The V and J ends lost 4 bases and 3 bases, in that order; junction bases with no gene match: 6. The CDR3: CASSPLTGVGANVLTF. For the CDR3, the DNA is TGCGCCAGCAGCCCCCTGACAGGGGTTGGGGCCAACGTCCTGACTTTC. Full variable domain (outside the CDR3, taken from reference TRBV5-1 and TRBJ2-6): KAGVTQTPRYLIKTRGQQVTLSCSPISGHRSVSWYQQTPGQGLQFLFEYFSETQRNKGNFPGRFSGRQFSNSRSEMNVSTLELGDSALYLCASSPLTGVGANVLTFGAGSRLTVL.

The genes are TRBV30 and TRBJ1-5, with 8 bases aligning to TRBD1. From germline, CDR1 is GTSNPN and CDR2 SVGIG (reference sequence). With V trimmed by 6 bases and J by 2 bases, 3 bases remained unmatched. This CDR3 has 13 amino acids. This CDR3 reads CACMTGGNQPQHF. CDR3 DNA: TGTGCCTGCATGACAGGGGGCAATCAGCCCCAGCATTTT.

The V gene is TRBV18, the J gene TRBJ2-2, with TRBD2 matching over 7 bases. V lost 5 bases to trimming and J lost 0 bases; unmatched junction nucleotides: 3. The CDR3 runs to 15 residues. Germline loops: CDR1 KGHSH, CDR2 LQKENI. The chain's CDR3 is CASSFAGANTGELFF. The CDR3 coding sequence is TGTGCCAGCTCATTCGCGGGAGCGAACACCGGGGAGCTGTTTTTT. The variable domain in full, with the rest retrieved from reference TRBV18 and TRBJ2-2, is NAGVMQNPRHLVRRRGQEARLRCSPMKGHSHVYWYRQLPEEGLKFMVYLQKENIIDESGMPKERFSAEFPKEGPSILRIQQVVRGDSAAYFCASSFAGANTGELFFGEGSRLTVL.

V usage is TRBV5-1 and J usage is TRBJ2-7; D may be TRBD1 (5 bases). V was pared by 5 bases and J by 0 bases, with 12 bases between. This CDR3 comprises 14 residues. Germline V gene data show CDR1 as SGHRS and CDR2 as YFSETQ. The CDR3 bases are TGCGCCAGCAGGTTCGACAGCCTCTCCTACGAGCAGTACTTC. This codes for CASRFDSLSYEQYF. Using reference TRBV5-1 and TRBJ2-7 for the parts outside the CDR3, the full variable domain is KAGVTQTPRYLIKTRGQQVTLSCSPISGHRSVSWYQQTPGQGLQFLFEYFSETQRNKGNFPGRFSGRQFSNSRSEMNVSTLELGDSALYLCASRFDSLSYEQYFGPGTRLTVT.

V is TRBV5-1 and J is TRBJ1-1; 12 bases are a match to TRBD1. CDR1 and CDR2 from the germline V gene are SGHRS and YFSETQ. The CDR3 extends over 15 amino acids. Germline trimming cut 4 bases from V and 6 bases from J; bases unmatched to any gene: 7. The CDR3 nucleotides are TGCGCCAGCAGCATGGGACAGGGGGCGAGAGCTGAAGCTTTCTTT. Its protein product is CASSMGQGARAEAFF.

The V call is TRBV5-8, the J call TRBJ2-7; 12 bases agree with TRBD2. Germline trimming cut 1 base from V and 6 bases from J; bases unmatched to any gene: 11. The germline gives CDR1 SGHTS, CDR2 YDEGEE. This CDR3 contains 17 residues. Here the CDR3 reads CASSLLATSGSLGEQYF. As DNA, the CDR3 is TGTGCCAGCAGCTTGTTGGCGACTAGCGGGAGTTTGGGCGAGCAGTACTTC.

V gene TRBV18 combines with J gene TRBJ1-1; D is uncertain. The CDR3 is 15 amino acids. CDR1 and CDR2 from the germline V gene are KGHSH and LQKENI. Trimming stripped 6 bases from V and 3 bases from J, with 17 bases between. The CDR3 is CASSPDEVGYTEAFF. CDR3 bases: TGTGCCAGCTCGCCCGACGAGGTAGGCTACACTGAAGCTTTCTTT.

This clone was counted a single time. The chain combines TRBV2 with TRBJ1-1, with TRBD1 identical over 9 bases. The CDR3 length is 15 residues. Germline CDR1 SNHLY, CDR2 FYNNEI. J gave up 5 bases and V 6 bases, and 10 bases lay outside the gene matches. The CDR3 here is CASRETGGAKTEAFF. In DNA form, the CDR3 reads TGTGCCAGCAGGGAAACAGGGGGCGCAAAAACTGAAGCTTTCTTT.

The V gene is TRBV7-2, the J gene TRBJ1-1; D gene unclear. V was clipped by 2 bases and J by 1 base, with 8 bases between them. This CDR3 spans 14 amino acids. Germline loops: CDR1 SGHTA, CDR2 FQGNSA. The CDR3 region has the DNA TGTGCCAGCAGCTTAATAGCCCCGAACACTGAAGCTTTCTTT. This encodes CASSLIAPNTEAFF.

This clone appeared a single time. The gene calls are TRBV29-1 and TRBJ1-2, with D unclear. In germline, CDR1 is SQVTM, CDR2 ANQGSEA. V was shortened by 6 bases and J by 4 bases, with 9 bases between the two germline ends. The CDR3 contains 11 residues. Here the CDR3 DNA reads TGCAGCGTGTCGGCAGGCTATGGCTACACCTTC. Protein product: CSVSAGYGYTF.

In nucleotides, the CDR3 is TGTGCCACCCAAACCGGGACTAGCGGGAGTAGGGGGCAGTATTTT. This translates into CATQTGTSGSRGQYF. V gene TRBV19 combines with J gene TRBJ2-3, with 14 bases matching TRBD2. Germline-derived CDR1 and CDR2 are LNHDA and SQIVND (reference sequence). The trim removed 10 bases at V and 11 bases at J, leaving 14 bases unmatched. This CDR3 is built from 15 residues.

This chain joins TRBV9 and TRBJ2-1, with 7 bases identical to TRBD1. Germline V CDR1 and CDR2: SGDLS, YYNGEE. The CDR3 sequence is 14 residues long. The V and J ends lost 1 base and 7 bases, in that order; junction bases with no gene match: 5. CDR3 loop: CASSVTNRGNEQFF. The CDR3 nucleotides are TGTGCCAGCAGCGTAACCAACAGGGGAAATGAGCAGTTCTTC.

V and J are TRBV18 and TRBJ2-7, with D perhaps matching TRBD1 (6 bases). CDR3 size: 14 residues. The V and J ends lost 4 bases and 1 base respectively, with 11 bases between them. In germline, CDR1 is KGHSH, CDR2 LQKENI. Written as DNA, the CDR3 is TGTGCCAGCTCACAAGAGGGACAATCCTACGAGCAGTACTTC. It codes for CASSQEGQSYEQYF.

As DNA, the CDR3 is TGTGCCAGCAGCTTAGTGGCCAAAACTAATGAAAAACTGTTTTTT. Translation: CASSLVAKTNEKLFF. The rearrangement joins TRBV7-2 to TRBJ1-4; no firm D call. CDR1 and CDR2 (germline): SGHTA, FQGNSA. Trimming cost V 1 base and J 1 base, with 7 bases left between them. This CDR3 region has 15 residues. Full variable domain (remainder filled in from reference TRBV7-2 and TRBJ1-4): GAGVSQSPSNKVTEKGKDVELRCDPISGHTALYWYRQSLGQGLEFLIYFQGNSAPDKSGLPSDRFSAERTGGSVSTLTIQRTQQEDSAVYLCASSLVAKTNEKLFFGSGTQLSVL.

The chain recombines TRBV6-5 with TRBJ1-5; D is possibly TRBD1 (5 bases). This CDR3 region has 11 residues. V gave up 5 bases and J gave up 13 bases, with 12 bases separating them. CDR1 and CDR2 from the germline V gene are MNHEY and SVGAGI. The CDR3 coding sequence is TGTGCCAGCAGTAGCAACAGGTTACAGCATTTT. It encodes CASSSNRLQHF.

The chain has TRBV7-2 and TRBJ2-3, with 9 bases matching TRBD2. The CDR3 spans 16 residues. Germline V lookup: CDR1 SGHTA, CDR2 FQGNSA. J lost 4 bases, V lost 5 bases, and 10 bases had no gene match. The CDR3 DNA reads as TGTGCCAGCAGCCACCGAAGGCTAGCGGGGTCAGATACGCAGTATTTT. It codes for CASSHRRLAGSDTQYF. Using reference TRBV7-2 and TRBJ2-3 for the parts outside the CDR3, the full variable domain is GAGVSQSPSNKVTEKGKDVELRCDPISGHTALYWYRQSLGQGLEFLIYFQGNSAPDKSGLPSDRFSAERTGGSVSTLTIQRTQQEDSAVYLCASSHRRLAGSDTQYFGPGTRLTVL.

This clone was observed a single time. V usage is TRBV5-5 and J usage is TRBJ2-3, with 7 bases fitting TRBD2. This CDR3 comprises 17 residues. Unmatched junction bases numbered 11, after V lost 4 bases and J lost 0 bases. Germline assignment: CDR1 SGHKS and CDR2 YYEKEE (reference sequence). In nucleotides, the CDR3 is TGTGCCAGCAGCCTAGGGAGGGAACCGGCTAGCACAGATACGCAGTATTTT. Translating gives CASSLGREPASTDTQYF.

This clone showed up just once. The rearrangement joins TRBV7-9 to TRBJ2-1; 8 nucleotides line up with TRBD2. Germline CDR1 reads SEHNR; CDR2 reads FQNEAQ (reference sequence). The J segment lost 2 bases and the V segment lost 5 bases, leaving 14 bases of the junction unmatched. The CDR3 runs 18 residues. In DNA form, the CDR3 reads TGTGCCAGCAGCCCGACGCGACTAGCGAACCGGCCCTACAATGAGCAGTTCTTC. It is translated as CASSPTRLANRPYNEQFF.

Regarding this clone: Germline and junction disagree at one end, which may indicate a read error. V and J are TRBV6-1 and TRBJ2-2; D may be TRBD2 (6 bases). The CDR3 runs 13 residues. CDR1 and CDR2 from the germline V gene are MNHNS and SASEGT. DNA of the CDR3: TGTGCCAGCATCGGAGGGAACCCCGGGGAGCTGTTTTTT. It yields the protein CASIGGNPGELFF.